This T cell receptor beta chain was documented in a study of shared clonotypes between healthy human individuals. A deep-level run was used for the assay. In replicate PCRs of sorted subsets, 150 to 200 ng DNA, about 29,000 T cell genomes, was used. Profiling relied on immunoSEQ multiplex PCR, and the TCRdb table lists in-frame clones only, not all of them. This table holds about 2.3 million clones, roughly 93% found once. Partitioning of CD4+ cells yielded a CD45RA+ naive subset and a CD45RA-negative memory subset. This CDR3 has 16 amino acids. Germline V lookup: CDR1 SGHAT, CDR2 FQNNGV. Losses at the gene ends were 4 bases for V and 0 bases for J; bases not matched to a gene: 8.

The TCR originated in a man aged 18 to 35 in good health. Some clones in this sample may be carry-over from other donors' samples. The sample taken for sequencing was naive CD4+ T cells from PBMCs. Subset given: CD45RA+ positively selected. This chain connects TRBV11-2 to TRBJ2-7, with TRBD1 matching over 8 bases. CDR3 loop: CASSSPGQANSYEQYF. CDR3 in DNA: TGTGCCAGCAGCTCGCCGGGACAGGCAAACTCCTACGAGCAGTACTTC.